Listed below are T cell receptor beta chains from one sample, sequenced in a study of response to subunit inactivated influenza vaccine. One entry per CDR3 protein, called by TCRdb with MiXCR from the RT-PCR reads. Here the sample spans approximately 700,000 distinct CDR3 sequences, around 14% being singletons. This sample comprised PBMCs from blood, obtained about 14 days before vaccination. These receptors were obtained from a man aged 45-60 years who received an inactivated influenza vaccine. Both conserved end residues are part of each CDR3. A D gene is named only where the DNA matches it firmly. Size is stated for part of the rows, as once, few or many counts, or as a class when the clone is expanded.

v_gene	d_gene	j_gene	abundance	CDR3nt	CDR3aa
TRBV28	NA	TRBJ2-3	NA	TGTGCCAGCAGTTTCAGCTTTACAGATACGCAGTATTTT	CASSFSFTDTQYF
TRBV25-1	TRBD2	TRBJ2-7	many	TGTGCCAGCAGCGTTGGGAGGGGTGAGCAGTACTTC	CASSVGRGEQYF
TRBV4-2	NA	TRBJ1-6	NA	TGTGCCAGCAGCCAAGGGGAATCCGACAATTCACCCCTCCACTTT	CASSQGESDNSPLHF
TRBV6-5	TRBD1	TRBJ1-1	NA	TGTGCCAGCAGTTACTCGGGACAGCTGAACACTGAAGCTTTCTTT	CASSYSGQLNTEAFF
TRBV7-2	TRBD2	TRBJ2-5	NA	TGTGCCAGCAGCCCTACTAGCGGGGTTAGAAGATCCCAGTACTTC	CASSPTSGVRRSQYF
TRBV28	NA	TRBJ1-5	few	TGTGCCAGCAGTTCCCCGGGACTGCCCCAGCATTTT	CASSSPGLPQHF
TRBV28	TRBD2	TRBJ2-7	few	TGTGCCAGCAGTTTAACTAGCGTCTACGAGCAGTACTTC	CASSLTSVYEQYF
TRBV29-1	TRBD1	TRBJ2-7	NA	TGCAGCGTGACCTTCCCGACAGGGGGCTACGAGCAGTACTTC	CSVTFPTGGYEQYF
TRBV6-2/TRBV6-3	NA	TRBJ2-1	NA	TGTGCCAGCAGTTTTCCGGGGGCATTCAATGAGCAGTTCTTC	CASSFPGAFNEQFF
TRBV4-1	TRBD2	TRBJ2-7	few	TGCGCCAGCAGCCAATTCGCGGGGGACGAAGACGAGCAGTACTTC	CASSQFAGDEDEQYF
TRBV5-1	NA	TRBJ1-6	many	TGCGCCAGCAGCTTGGTTGGGGGGCGCTTCTATAATTCACCCCTCCACTTT	CASSLVGGRFYNSPLHF
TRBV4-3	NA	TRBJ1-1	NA	TGCGCCAGCAGCCAAGATGTGAGGGACGGCTTTGAAGCTTTCTTT	CASSQDVRDGFEAFF
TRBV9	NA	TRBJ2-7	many	TGTGCCAGCAGCGCCCCCTGCTACGAGCAGTACTTC	CASSAPCYEQYF
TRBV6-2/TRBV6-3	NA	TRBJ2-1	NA	TGTGCCAGCAGTATAGCGATAACCTACAATGAGCAGTTCTTC	CASSIAITYNEQFF
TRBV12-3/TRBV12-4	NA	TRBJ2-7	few	TGTGCCAGCACCCTAACTGTGAGGCAGTGGTCCCTCTACGAGCAGTACTTC	CASTLTVRQWSLYEQYF
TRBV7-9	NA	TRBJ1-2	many	TGTGCCAGCAGGTCACCCGGAGGAAACTATGGCTACACCTTC	CASRSPGGNYGYTF
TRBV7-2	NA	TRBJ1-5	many	TGTGCCAGCAGATTTCAGGGAATTGGACAGCCCCAGCATTTT	CASRFQGIGQPQHF
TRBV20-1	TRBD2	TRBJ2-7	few	TGCAGTGTTCGGGGGGGCGCCAACGAGCAGTACTTC	CSVRGGANEQYF
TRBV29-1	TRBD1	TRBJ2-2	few	TGCAGCGTTGAAGCGGAACGGGACAGCTTGGACACCGGGGAGCTGTTTTTT	CSVEAERDSLDTGELFF
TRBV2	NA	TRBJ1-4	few	TGTGCCAGCAGTGAGACGCCGGCAACTAATGAAAAACTGTTTTTT	CASSETPATNEKLFF
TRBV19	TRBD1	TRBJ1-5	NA	TGTGCCAGTAGTATTCAGGGGGATCAGCCCCAGCATTTT	CASSIQGDQPQHF
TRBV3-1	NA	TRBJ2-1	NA	TGTGCCAGCAGCCAAGTCTTAAAAAACCACAATGAGCAGTTCTTC	CASSQVLKNHNEQFF
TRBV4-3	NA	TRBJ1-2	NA	TGCGCCAGCAGCCAAGATCGTAACCCAAGTTATGGCTACACCTTC	CASSQDRNPSYGYTF
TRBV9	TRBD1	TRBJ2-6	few	TGTGCCAGCAGCGAGGACAGGGTCTCTGGGGCCAACGTCCTGACTTTC	CASSEDRVSGANVLTF
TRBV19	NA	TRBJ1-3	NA	TGTGCCAGTAGGGACGACGCGGGGACTCGATCTGGAAACACCATATATTTT	CASRDDAGTRSGNTIYF
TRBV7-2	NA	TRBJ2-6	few	TGTGCCAGCAGCTTAGCGGTACCCGGGGCCAACGTCCTGACTTTC	CASSLAVPGANVLTF
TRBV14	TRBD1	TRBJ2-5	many	TGTGCCAGCAGCCAAGTAGACAGGGGGCGAGAGACCCAGTACTTC	CASSQVDRGRETQYF
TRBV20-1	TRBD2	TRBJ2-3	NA	TGCAGTGCCGATTCTAGCGGGGGGGCAGATACGCAGTATTTT	CSADSSGGADTQYF
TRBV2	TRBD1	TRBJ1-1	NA	TGTGCCTTCAGGCCTCACAGGGACAGGGGGCTGTTTTGGACTGAAGCTTTCTTT	CAFRPHRDRGLFWTEAFF
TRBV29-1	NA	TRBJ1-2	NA	TGCAGCGTGGTTGAGGGGGGTGACTATGGCTACACCTTC	CSVVEGGDYGYTF
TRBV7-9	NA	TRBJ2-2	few	TGTGCCAGCAGCTTCCAGGTCACCGGGGAGCTGTTTTTT	CASSFQVTGELFF
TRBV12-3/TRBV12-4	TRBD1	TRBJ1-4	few	TGTGCCAGCAGCCCTCGGACAGGGGGCTTTTATGAAAAACTGTTTTTT	CASSPRTGGFYEKLFF
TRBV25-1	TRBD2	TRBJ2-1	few	TGTGCCAGCAGTGAATGGGGTAGCGGGACCTACAATGAGCAGTTCTTC	CASSEWGSGTYNEQFF
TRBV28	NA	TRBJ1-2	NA	TGTGCCAGCAGAGCCTACAGGGTCCGTAACTATGGCTACACCTTC	CASRAYRVRNYGYTF
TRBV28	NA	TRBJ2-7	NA	TGTGCCAGCAGCCGGGACATGTACTACGAGCAGTACTTC	CASSRDMYYEQYF
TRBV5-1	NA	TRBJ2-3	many	TGCGCCAGCAGCTTTAGCGGAACCACAGATACGCAGTATTTT	CASSFSGTTDTQYF
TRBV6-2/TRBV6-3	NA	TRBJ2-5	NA	TGTGCCAGCCTCTGGAGTTTAGGAGAGACCCAGTACTTC	CASLWSLGETQYF
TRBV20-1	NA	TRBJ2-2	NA	TGCAGTGCTAGGATCGGGGGAAACATCTACACCGGGGAGCTGTTTTTT	CSARIGGNIYTGELFF